This T cell receptor (beta chain) was recovered during a study of blood T cell repertoires in COVID-19. The CDR3 covers 16 residues. The ends were cut back, 5 bases at V and 0 bases at J, with 14 bases in the middle. CDR1 and CDR2 from the germline V gene are LNHNV and YYDKDF (reference sequence). Per the study methods: Scientists estimated how many nucleated cells there were by amplifying reference gene primers. Sequenced by immunoSEQ multiplex PCR; TCRdb stores in-frame clones only, minus some. V and J calls and clone size are copied from that table; D and trimming were computed from the DNA. Of 200,000 to 250,000 clones in the sample, 88% were seen once.

Sequenced material: PBMCs or T cells enriched from blood (not recorded which). This receptor was obtained from a woman aged 25 to 45 who had recovered from COVID-19. The V gene is TRBV15, the J gene TRBJ1-5; perhaps TRBD1 as D (6 bases). In DNA form, the CDR3 reads TGTGCCACCAGCGTGCACAGGGTTTATAGCAATCAGCCCCAGCATTTT. Its translation is CATSVHRVYSNQPQHF.